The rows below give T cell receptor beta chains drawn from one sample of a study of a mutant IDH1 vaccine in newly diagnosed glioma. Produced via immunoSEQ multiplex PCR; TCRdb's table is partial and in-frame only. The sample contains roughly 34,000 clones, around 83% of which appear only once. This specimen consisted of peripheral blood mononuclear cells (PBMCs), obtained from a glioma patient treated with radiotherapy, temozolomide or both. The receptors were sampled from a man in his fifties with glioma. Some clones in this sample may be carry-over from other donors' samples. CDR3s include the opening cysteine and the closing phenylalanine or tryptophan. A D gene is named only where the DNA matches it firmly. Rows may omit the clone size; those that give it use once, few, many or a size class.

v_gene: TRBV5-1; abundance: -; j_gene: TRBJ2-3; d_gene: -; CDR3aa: CASSFGGRQGTDTQYF; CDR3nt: TGCGCCAGCAGCTTTGGGGGGAGGCAGGGGACAGATACGCAGTATTTT
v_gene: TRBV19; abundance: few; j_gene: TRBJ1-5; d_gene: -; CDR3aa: CASSIEGGGNQPQHF; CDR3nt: TGTGCCAGTAGTATAGAGGGTGGCGGGAATCAGCCCCAGCATTTT
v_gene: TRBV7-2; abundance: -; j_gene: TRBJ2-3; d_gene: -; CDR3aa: CASSLLADTQYF; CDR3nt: TGTGCCAGCAGCTTACTTGCAGATACGCAGTATTTT
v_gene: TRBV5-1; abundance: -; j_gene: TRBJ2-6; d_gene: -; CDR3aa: CATSLSSGANVLTF; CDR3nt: TGCGCCACTAGCTTGAGCTCTGGGGCCAACGTCCTGACTTTC
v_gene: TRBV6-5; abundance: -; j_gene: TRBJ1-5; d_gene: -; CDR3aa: CASGPGNQPQHF; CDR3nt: TGTGCCAGCGGACCGGGCAATCAGCCCCAGCATTTT
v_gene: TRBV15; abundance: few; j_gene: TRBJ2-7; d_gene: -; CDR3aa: CATSRAPNYEQYF; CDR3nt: TGTGCCACCAGCAGAGCCCCGAACTACGAGCAGTACTTC
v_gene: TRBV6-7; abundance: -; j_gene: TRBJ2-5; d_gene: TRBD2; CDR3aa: CASSPHLAGVIETQYF; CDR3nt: TGTGCCAGCAGCCCTCACCTAGCGGGAGTTATCGAGACCCAGTACTTC
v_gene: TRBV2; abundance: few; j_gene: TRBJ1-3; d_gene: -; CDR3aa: CASSGQGPSGNTIYF; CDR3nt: TGTGCCAGCAGTGGGCAGGGGCCCTCTGGAAACACCATATATTTT
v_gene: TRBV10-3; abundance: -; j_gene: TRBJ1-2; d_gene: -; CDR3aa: CAIRPPGTSGYGYTF; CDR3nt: TGTGCCATCAGGCCCCCCGGGACATCTGGTTATGGCTACACCTTC
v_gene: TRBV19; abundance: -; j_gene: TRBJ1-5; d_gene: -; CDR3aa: CASSIEYQPQHF; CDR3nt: TGTGCCAGTAGTATAGAATATCAGCCCCAGCATTTT
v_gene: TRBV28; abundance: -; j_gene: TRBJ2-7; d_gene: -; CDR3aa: CATLQADLYEQYF; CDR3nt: TGTGCCACCCTCCAAGCAGACCTCTACGAGCAGTACTTC
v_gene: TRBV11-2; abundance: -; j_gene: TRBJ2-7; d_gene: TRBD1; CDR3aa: CASSRALHRGNYEQYF; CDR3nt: TGTGCCAGCAGCCGGGCCCTGCACAGGGGGAATTACGAGCAGTACTTC
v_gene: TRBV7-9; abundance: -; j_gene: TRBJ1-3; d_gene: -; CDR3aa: CASSLVEFAAGNTIYF; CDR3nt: TGTGCCAGCAGCTTGGTGGAATTCGCCGCTGGAAACACCATATATTTT
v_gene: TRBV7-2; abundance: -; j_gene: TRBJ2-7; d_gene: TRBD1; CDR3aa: CASSWGQGLYEQYF; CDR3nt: TGTGCCAGCAGCTGGGGACAGGGATTGTACGAGCAGTACTTC
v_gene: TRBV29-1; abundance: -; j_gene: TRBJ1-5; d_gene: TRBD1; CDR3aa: CSVSTGGSGYSNQPQHF; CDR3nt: TGCAGCGTCTCTACAGGGGGCTCGGGGTATAGCAATCAGCCCCAGCATTTT
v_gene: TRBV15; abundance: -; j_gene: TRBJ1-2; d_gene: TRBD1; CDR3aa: CATSGQVNYGYTF; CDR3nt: TGTGCCACCAGCGGACAGGTTAACTATGGCTACACCTTC
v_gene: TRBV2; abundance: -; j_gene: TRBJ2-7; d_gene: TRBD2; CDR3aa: CASTFLGLGGSRSYEQYF; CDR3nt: TGTGCCAGCACCTTCCTAGGACTAGGCGGGTCGAGGTCCTACGAGCAGTACTTC
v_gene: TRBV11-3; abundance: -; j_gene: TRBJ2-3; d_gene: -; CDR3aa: CASSPRQGSGVDTQYF; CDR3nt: TGTGCCAGCAGCCCTAGACAAGGCTCCGGCGTAGATACGCAGTATTTT
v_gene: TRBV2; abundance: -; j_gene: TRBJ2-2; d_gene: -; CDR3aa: CASSERWDTGELFF; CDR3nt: TGTGCCAGCAGCGAGCGGTGGGACACCGGGGAGCTGTTTTTT
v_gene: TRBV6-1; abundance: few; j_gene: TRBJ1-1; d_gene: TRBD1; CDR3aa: CASTKTGLEAFF; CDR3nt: TGTGCCAGCACCAAGACAGGGCTTGAAGCTTTCTTT
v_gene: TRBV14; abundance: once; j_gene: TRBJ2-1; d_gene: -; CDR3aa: CASSQYVSSYNEQFF; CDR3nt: TGTGCCAGCAGCCAATACGTTAGCTCCTACAATGAGCAGTTCTTC
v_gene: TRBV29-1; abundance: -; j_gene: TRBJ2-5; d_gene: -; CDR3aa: CSVPGSVLETQYF; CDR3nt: TGCAGCGTTCCGGGAAGCGTACTAGAGACCCAGTACTTC
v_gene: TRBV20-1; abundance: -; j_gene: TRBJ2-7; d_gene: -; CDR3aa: CSARSSYEQYF; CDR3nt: TGCAGTGCTAGATCGTCCTACGAGCAGTACTTC
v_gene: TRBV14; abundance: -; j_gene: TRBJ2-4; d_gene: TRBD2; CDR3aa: CASSPSGGGNIQYF; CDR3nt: TGTGCCAGCAGCCCCAGCGGGGGTGGAAACATTCAGTACTTC
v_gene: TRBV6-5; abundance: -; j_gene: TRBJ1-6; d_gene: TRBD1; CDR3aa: CASSPGGEVDSPLHF; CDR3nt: TGTGCCAGCAGCCCAGGGGGGGAGGTGGATTCACCCCTCCACTTT
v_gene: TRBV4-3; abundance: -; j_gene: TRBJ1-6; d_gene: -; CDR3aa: CASSQDRIGGSPLHF; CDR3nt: TGCGCCAGCAGCCAAGATCGGATCGGGGGCTCACCCCTCCACTTT
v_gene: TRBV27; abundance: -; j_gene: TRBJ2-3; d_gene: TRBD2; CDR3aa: CASSFLAGSFSDTQYF; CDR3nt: TGTGCCAGCAGTTTTCTAGCGGGGAGCTTCTCCGATACGCAGTATTTT